These 28 T cell receptor beta chains came from one sample sequenced in a study of T cell responses to AZD1222 COVID-19 vaccine. Only in-frame clones appear in the TCRdb table, and some are missing; sequencing was by immunoSEQ multiplex PCR. The sample carries approximately 190,000 clones, roughly 88% recorded once. The starting material was peripheral blood, obtained on day 0 of AZD1222 vaccination. The receptors originated from an adult in good health.

This chain joins TRBV19 and TRBJ1-2; possibly TRBD1 for D (5 bases). Trimming left V 5 bases short and J 0 bases short, with 13 bases between. The length of the CDR3 is 15 residues. From germline, CDR1 is LNHDA and CDR2 SQIVND (reference sequence). As DNA, the CDR3 is TGTGCCAGTAGTCCCCAAGGGGTAGCTAACTATGGCTACACCTTC. Protein sequence: CASSPQGVANYGYTF.

This sequence joins TRBV3-1 (or the pseudogene TRBV3-2) and TRBJ2-2, with no clear D. This CDR3 region has 11 residues. CDR1 is LGHDT, CDR2 YNNKEL, per germline (reference sequence). V was shortened by 1 base and J by 8 bases, with 2 bases between the two germline ends. The CDR3 coding sequence is TGTGCCAGCAGCCAAGGGGGGGAGCTGTTTTTT. Translation: CASSQGGELFF.

The chain carries TRBV6-2 or TRBV6-3 and TRBJ2-3; D possibly uses TRBD1 or TRBD2 (5 bases each). V was shortened by 3 bases and J by 5 bases, with 18 bases between the two germline ends. Germline V gene sequence: CDR1 MNHEY, CDR2 SVGEGT. The CDR3 is 16 residues long. CDR3: CASSYNGAHMQDTQYF. As DNA, the CDR3 is TGTGCCAGCAGTTATAACGGGGCCCACATGCAAGATACGCAGTATTTT.

DNA for the CDR3: TGTGCCAGCAACCCCTACGGACTAGCGCGCTACGAGCAGTACTTC. Residues: CASNPYGLARYEQYF. The V call is TRBV28, the J call TRBJ2-7; 9 bases agree with TRBD2. Looked up from germline, CDR1 is MDHEN and CDR2 is SYDVKM. This CDR3 region has 15 residues. Trimming at V came to 7 bases and at J to 3 bases, leaving 10 bases not matched to a gene. The full variable domain, with the rest looked up from reference TRBV28 and TRBJ2-7, is DVKVTQSSRYLVKRTGEKVFLECVQDMDHENMFWYRQDPGLGLRLIYFSYDVKMKEKGDIPEGYSVSREKKERFSLILESASTNQTSMYLCASNPYGLARYEQYFGPGTRLTVT.

V usage is TRBV5-5 and J usage is TRBJ1-5; D is undetermined. V gave up 5 bases and J gave up 7 bases, with 13 bases separating them. This CDR3 is 13 amino acids long. Germline CDR1 and CDR2: SGHKS and YYEKEE (reference sequence). The CDR3, as DNA: TGTGCCAGCAGTTACTACCTGACGCAGCCCCAGCATTTT. Amino acid sequence: CASSYYLTQPQHF.

The V call is TRBV20-1, the J call TRBJ2-1; D is unclear. Trimming pared 5 bases from V and 6 bases from J, leaving 8 bases between. CDR1 DFQATT and CDR2 SNEGSKA come from the germline V gene (reference sequence). The CDR3 contains 11 residues. CDR3 loop: CSADTFNEQFF. The DNA for the CDR3 is TGCAGTGCTGACACCTTCAATGAGCAGTTCTTC.

V gene TRBV5-1 combines with J gene TRBJ2-2, with TRBD1 matching 8 bases. Germline trimming cut 4 bases from V and 3 bases from J; bases unmatched to any gene: 2. Per the germline V gene, CDR1 is SGHRS and CDR2 is YFSETQ. This CDR3 is 14 amino acids long. CDR3 in DNA: TGCGCCAGCAGCCGACAGGGGTACACCGGGGAGCTGTTTTTT. It yields the protein CASSRQGYTGELFF.

The rearrangement links TRBV14 to TRBJ1-4; D not certain. The V gene lost 4 bases and the J gene lost 4 bases, with 16 bases spanning the gap. This CDR3 spans 16 amino acids. CDR1 SGHDN and CDR2 FVKESK come from the germline V gene. In DNA form, the CDR3 reads TGTGCCAGCAGCCTCCGCCGGAAGGGCCTTAATGAAAAACTGTTTTTT. It codes for CASSLRRKGLNEKLFF.

The chain has TRBV7-3 and TRBJ2-4, with a tentative D call TRBD2 (5 bases). The CDR3 totals 16 residues. The V gene's germline CDR1 is SGHTA and CDR2 FQGTGA. Trimming removed 6 bases at V and 0 bases at J, with 15 bases between. The CDR3 bases are TGTGCCAGCAGGACTAAGAAGAGGGTAGCCAAAAACATTCAGTACTTC. This codes for CASRTKKRVAKNIQYF.

The J gene is TRBJ1-2, the V gene TRBV28; D call uncertain. Germline V CDR1 and CDR2: MDHEN, SYDVKM. This CDR3 is built from 13 residues. Trimming removed 3 bases from V and 2 bases from J, with 7 bases in between. The CDR3, as DNA: TGTGCCAGCAGTTTGCCGGGAAACTATGGCTACACCTTC. As protein: CASSLPGNYGYTF.

The V gene is TRBV19, the J gene TRBJ2-2; TRBD2 matches 16 bases. Germline V gene sequence: CDR1 LNHDA, CDR2 SQIVND (reference sequence). The V gene end was trimmed by 4 bases and the J gene end by 2 bases; junction bases not matched to a gene: 7. The CDR3 contains 19 residues. The CDR3 nucleotides read TGTGCCAGTAGTAGGGGACTAGCGGGAGGGACGGGTAACACCGGGGAGCTGTTTTTT. Protein sequence: CASSRGLAGGTGNTGELFF.

In this sample, this clone turned up once. This chain connects TRBV19 to TRBJ2-4, with 9 bases that match TRBD1. Unmatched junction bases numbered 10, after V lost 7 bases and J lost 9 bases. This CDR3 comprises 14 residues. The V gene's germline CDR1 is LNHDA and CDR2 SQIVND (reference sequence). CDR3 protein: CASMTGQGVGIQYF. The CDR3, as DNA: TGTGCCAGTATGACGGGACAGGGTGTCGGCATTCAGTACTTC.

This clone was observed a single time. The J gene is TRBJ2-3, the V gene TRBV7-3; TRBD1 matches at 10 bases. The V gene's germline CDR1 is SGHTA and CDR2 FQGTGA. V lost 5 bases, J lost 6 bases, and 2 bases stayed unmatched. This CDR3 spans 13 amino acids. CDR3 coding DNA: TGTGCCAGCAGCAGGACAGGGGGGGATACGCAGTATTTT. Its protein product is CASSRTGGDTQYF.

The CDR3 reads CASSELGVRGEFYGYTF. The DNA for the CDR3 is TGTGCCAGCAGTGAACTTGGGGTTAGGGGCGAATTCTATGGCTACACCTTC. The chain combines TRBV6-1 with TRBJ1-2, with a weak D call TRBD1 (5 bases). Trimming stripped 2 bases from V and 4 bases from J, with 20 bases between. Germline values: CDR1 MNHNS, CDR2 SASEGT. The length of the CDR3 is 17 residues.

V usage is TRBV7-2 and J usage is TRBJ1-3; D is undetermined. This CDR3 comprises 18 residues. Deletions cut 1 base from V and 0 bases from J, with 16 bases between. Germline loops: CDR1 SGHTA, CDR2 FQGNSA. The CDR3 DNA follows: TGTGCCAGCAGCTTAGTATCAGACGGCACCCACTCTGGAAACACCATATATTTT. It codes for CASSLVSDGTHSGNTIYF.

V and J are TRBV28 and TRBJ1-5; D is ambiguous. V was clipped by 5 bases and J by 0 bases, with 2 bases between them. Germline assignment: CDR1 MDHEN and CDR2 SYDVKM. The CDR3 is 12 amino acids. The chain's CDR3 is CASSGSNQPQHF. In nucleotides, the CDR3 is TGTGCCAGCAGTGGTAGCAATCAGCCCCAGCATTTT. The whole variable domain, filled in from reference TRBV28 and TRBJ1-5, reads DVKVTQSSRYLVKRTGEKVFLECVQDMDHENMFWYRQDPGLGLRLIYFSYDVKMKEKGDIPEGYSVSREKKERFSLILESASTNQTSMYLCASSGSNQPQHFGDGTRLSIL.

The chain joins TRBV2 to TRBJ2-5, with 16 bases fitting TRBD2. Germline CDR1 is SNHLY and CDR2 is FYNNEI. V was clipped by 5 bases and J by 2 bases; unmatched bases: 8. The CDR3 consists of 18 residues. CDR3 region: CASSNWGLAGGPQETQYF. DNA for the CDR3: TGTGCCAGCAGTAACTGGGGACTAGCGGGAGGGCCGCAAGAGACCCAGTACTTC. Full variable domain (outside the CDR3, taken from reference TRBV2 and TRBJ2-5): EPEVTQTPSHQVTQMGQEVILRCVPISNHLYFYWYRQILGQKVEFLVSFYNNEISEKSEIFDDQFSVERPDGSNFTLKIRSTKLEDSAMYFCASSNWGLAGGPQETQYFGPGTRLLVL.

The CDR3 loop is CASSPSGQAAEKLFF. The CDR3 DNA follows: TGCGCCAGCAGCCCGTCTGGACAGGCGGCAGAAAAACTGTTTTTT. The chain uses TRBV4-3 and TRBJ1-4; 7 bases line up with TRBD1. Germline CDR1 LGHNA, CDR2 YSLEER. The CDR3 is 15 residues long. V dropped 4 bases and J dropped 8; count of bases not matched to a gene: 10.

The V call is TRBV27, the J call TRBJ1-5, with D possibly TRBD1 on 6 matching bases. Germline values: CDR1 MNHEY, CDR2 SMNVEV (reference sequence). V lost 2 bases to trimming and J lost 0 bases, with 11 bases between them. The CDR3 covers 16 residues. The CDR3 region is CASSLSWDNSNQPQHF. CDR3 nucleotides: TGTGCCAGCAGTTTAAGTTGGGACAATAGCAATCAGCCCCAGCATTTT.

The J gene is TRBJ1-4, the V gene TRBV15, with D possibly matching TRBD1 (5 bases). Per the germline V gene, CDR1 is LNHNV and CDR2 is YYDKDF (reference sequence). The germline V and J ends were trimmed by 2 bases and 5 bases, with 15 bases remaining between them. The CDR3 spans 16 residues. In DNA, the CDR3 is TGTGCCACCAGCAGACCTCCGGGACTGCTAAATGAAAAACTGTTTTTT. Protein product: CATSRPPGLLNEKLFF.

J is TRBJ1-2 and V is TRBV5-1; D remains ambiguous. This CDR3 contains 13 residues. Germline values: CDR1 SGHRS, CDR2 YFSETQ. V was shortened by 0 bases and J by 3 bases, with 6 bases between the two germline ends. CDR3 region: CASSLDHHYGYTF. CDR3 sequence (DNA): TGCGCCAGCAGCTTGGACCACCACTATGGCTACACCTTC.

The chain combines TRBV5-4 with TRBJ2-7; TRBD1 aligns across 8 bases. J was trimmed by 7 bases and V by 2 bases; bases with no gene match: 8. Germline V gives CDR1 SGHNT, CDR2 YYREEE (reference sequence). The CDR3 length is 14 residues. The CDR3 spells CASSLRQGAGEQYF. The CDR3 DNA follows: TGTGCCAGCAGCTTACGGCAGGGGGCAGGGGAGCAGTACTTC.

This sequence joins TRBV28 and TRBJ1-5; a possible D gene is TRBD1 (5 bases). The CDR3 consists of 16 residues. Trimming removed 4 bases at V and 6 bases at J, with 19 bases between. Germline assignment: CDR1 MDHEN and CDR2 SYDVKM. CDR3 amino acids: CASSSPRKGAAQPQHF. The DNA of the CDR3 is TGTGCCAGCAGTTCCCCCCGGAAAGGGGCGGCTCAGCCCCAGCATTTT. The variable domain in full, with the rest retrieved from reference TRBV28 and TRBJ1-5, is DVKVTQSSRYLVKRTGEKVFLECVQDMDHENMFWYRQDPGLGLRLIYFSYDVKMKEKGDIPEGYSVSREKKERFSLILESASTNQTSMYLCASSSPRKGAAQPQHFGDGTRLSIL.

The chain links TRBV5-1 to TRBJ1-4; 8 bases match TRBD1. CDR1 is SGHRS, CDR2 YFSETQ, per germline. CDR3 length equals 16 residues. The J segment lost 5 bases and the V segment lost 2 bases, leaving 8 bases of the junction unmatched. The CDR3: CASSLGDRTQNEKLFF. The CDR3 DNA sequence: TGCGCCAGCAGCTTAGGGGACAGGACCCAAAATGAAAAACTGTTTTTT.

The chain is built from TRBV4-3 and TRBJ1-6; D might be TRBD1 (5 bases). This CDR3 spans 17 amino acids. V was pared by 4 bases and J by 8 bases, with 21 bases between. In germline, CDR1 is LGHNA, CDR2 YSLEER. DNA for the CDR3: TGCGCCAGCAGCCTATATATTCGGCAGGGAGATGATTCACCCCTCCACTTT. As protein: CASSLYIRQGDDSPLHF.

This chain links TRBV14 with TRBJ2-5; D remains ambiguous. This CDR3 contains 14 residues. Trimming pared 0 bases from V and 4 bases from J, leaving 9 bases between. The germline CDR1 and CDR2 sequences are SGHDN and FVKESK. CDR3 coding DNA: TGTGCCAGCAGCCAAGATCGGACGGTAGAGACCCAGTACTTC. This translates into CASSQDRTVETQYF.

The chain employs TRBV6-5 and TRBJ1-2, with D hard to call. V shed 4 bases and J shed 7 bases, with 13 bases lying between them. The germline V gene has CDR1 MNHEY and CDR2 SVGAGI. The CDR3 runs 13 residues. The CDR3 region is CASSSIPLGGYTF. The DNA for the CDR3 is TGTGCCAGCAGTTCTATCCCCTTAGGTGGCTACACCTTC.

CDR3 in amino acids: CAINPGYNSPLHF. In nucleotides, the CDR3 is TGTGCCATCAATCCGGGATATAATTCACCCCTCCACTTT. This chain uses TRBV10-3 with TRBJ1-6; unclear D gene. This CDR3 is 13 amino acids long. V shed 7 bases and J shed 4 bases, with 8 bases lying between them. Germline CDR1 ENHRY, CDR2 SYGVKD.